One and the same sample provided the 21 T cell receptor beta chains below, sequenced in a study of regulatory T cells in long-lasting Graves disease. Described time point: newly diagnosed GD, antithyroid drugs for less than 3 months. PBMCs provided the RNA from which the TCR library was made. Libraries of TCR beta came from iRepertoire HTBI primers plus Arm-PCR of CDR3 regions. One entry per CDR3 protein results from TCRdb running MiXCR on the multiplex PCR reads. The repertoire has about 500,000 distinct CDR3 sequences, roughly 16% of them found once; the top ten carry about 12%. The same specimen was also included in a second study, on T cells in Graves' hyperthyroidism and ophthalmopathy.

The sample here was peripheral blood mononuclear cells (PBMCs), taken at new diagnosis, from a patient treated with antithyroid drugs. These TCRs come from a man aged 35 to 55 with Graves disease.

This clonotype was counted at least ten times. J is TRBJ2-3 and V is TRBV11-2, with TRBD2 matching over 8 bases. Germline lookup yields CDR1 SGHAT and CDR2 FQNNGV. Trimming at V came to 3 bases and at J to 7 bases, leaving 9 bases not matched to a gene. This CDR3 region has 15 residues. DNA for the CDR3: TGTGCCAGCAGCTTCCGAGGACTAGCAGCATATACGCAGTATTTT. Protein: CASSFRGLAAYTQYF.

This clonotype was picked up many times. CDR3 amino acids: CASSQRTVNTGELFF. The CDR3 DNA reads as TGTGCCAGCAGCCAGCGGACTGTGAACACCGGGGAGCTGTTTTTT. The gene calls are TRBV13 and TRBJ2-2; D may be TRBD2 (5 bases). V lost 5 bases and J 1 base, leaving 11 bases between the germline ends. CDR3 length: 15 amino acids. Germline-derived CDR1 and CDR2 are PRHDT and FYEKMQ (reference sequence).

Regarding this clonotype: A read error is possible here, since a much larger clone lies one base away. V usage is TRBV28 and J usage is TRBJ2-7; D is tentatively TRBD1 or TRBD2 (5 bases each). Germline CDR1 MDHEN, CDR2 SYDVKM. The CDR3 runs to 18 residues. Trimming cost V 1 base and J 1 base, with 20 bases left between them. The CDR3 region has the DNA TGTGCCAGCAGTTTATTTCCCTTGGGGACGGACCTTTCCTACGAGCAGTACTTC. This codes for CASSLFPLGTDLSYEQYF.

The sample holds a few counts of this clonotype. The chain combines TRBV4-1 with TRBJ2-2; tentatively, D is TRBD1 (5 bases). The CDR3 has 14 residues. The ends were cut back, 3 bases at V and 4 bases at J, with 9 bases in the middle. The V gene's germline CDR1 is MGHRA and CDR2 YSYEKL. The CDR3 bases are TGCGCCAGCAGCCATCAGGGCGGCACCGGGGAGCTGTTTTTT. It encodes CASSHQGGTGELFF.

The chain is built from TRBV15 and TRBJ1-2, with TRBD1 identical over 10 bases. This CDR3 has 13 residues. From germline, CDR1 is LNHNV and CDR2 YYDKDF (reference sequence). Trimming cost V 3 bases and J 8 bases; bases outside gene matches: 3. The CDR3 region is CATSRGDRGGYTF. The CDR3, as DNA: TGTGCCACCAGCAGGGGGGACAGGGGAGGCTACACCTTC. Supplemented by reference TRBV15 and TRBJ1-2, the full variable domain reads DAMVIQNPRYQVTQFGKPVTLSCSQTLNHNVMYWYQQKSSQAPKLLFHYYDKDFNNEADTPDNFQSRRPNTSFCFLDIRSPGLGDTAMYLCATSRGDRGGYTFGSGTRLTVV.

Comment on this clonotype: This is likely an artifact of a read error, given a far larger clone one base away. This chain uses TRBV7-9 with TRBJ2-5; TRBD1 agrees at 8 bases. The J call may not be correct, given that the DNA end is closer to TRBJ2-1. CDR1 and CDR2 from the germline V gene are SEHNR and FQNEAQ (reference sequence). The CDR3 runs to 14 residues. As DNA, the CDR3 is TGTGCCAGCAGCTTACCCCAGGGGGCTTACGAGCAGTTCTTC. Its protein product is CASSLPQGAYEQFF.

Only a few counts were recorded for this clonotype. This chain uses TRBV20-1 with TRBJ2-2, with TRBD2 identical over 9 bases. Trimming removed 0 bases from V and 5 bases from J; junction bases left unmatched: 4. The CDR3 has 15 residues. Germline CDR1 is DFQATT and CDR2 is SNEGSKA (reference sequence). In nucleotides, the CDR3 is TGCAGTGCTAGAGATAGCGGGAGTGGTACCGGGGAGCTGTTTTTT. Protein: CSARDSGSGTGELFF.

There are many counts of this clonotype. V and J are TRBV4-1 and TRBJ1-4; D is uncertain. The CDR3 is 15 amino acids. V was pared by 7 bases and J by 0 bases, with 12 bases between. The germline V gene has CDR1 MGHRA and CDR2 YSYEKL. The CDR3 nucleotides are TGCGCCAGCAACCCCTCCCTCCCAACTAATGAAAAACTGTTTTTT. It codes for CASNPSLPTNEKLFF.

In this sample, this clonotype turned up many times. V and J are TRBV20-1 and TRBJ2-1; the match to TRBD2 covers 8 bases. This CDR3 comprises 17 residues. CDR1 is DFQATT and CDR2 is SNEGSKA in the germline V gene (reference sequence). Trimming cost V 0 bases and J 1 base; bases outside gene matches: 8. CDR3 sequence (DNA): TGCAGTGCTAGAGATCGGGGGGGGTTAGGGTCCTACAATGAGCAGTTCTTC. Its translation is CSARDRGGLGSYNEQFF.

The CDR3 is CAGGDSNTGELFF. In DNA, the CDR3 is TGTGCCGGAGGGGATTCGAACACCGGGGAGCTGTTTTTT. The V call is TRBV6-1, the J call TRBJ2-2; TRBD2 might be the D (6 bases). CDR3 length: 13 amino acids. V was shortened by 11 bases and J by 0 bases, with 10 bases between the two germline ends. Per germline, CDR1 MNHNS and CDR2 SASEGT.

This clonotype was found a few times. The chain links TRBV9 to TRBJ2-2, with D perhaps matching TRBD1 (6 bases). V lost 2 bases to trimming and J lost 0 bases, with 20 bases between them. The germline V gene encodes CDR1 SGDLS and CDR2 YYNGEE. The CDR3 has 19 amino acids. CDR3 loop: CASSVSLLQGRSNTGELFF. Here the CDR3 DNA reads TGTGCCAGCAGCGTGTCCCTCCTCCAGGGGCGATCGAACACCGGGGAGCTGTTTTTT.

Ten or more counts support this clonotype. This chain links TRBV28 with TRBJ2-7; D may be TRBD2 (7 bases). In germline, CDR1 is MDHEN, CDR2 SYDVKM. The CDR3 is made up of 14 amino acids. With 8 bases removed from V and 2 bases from J, the gap between germline ends came to 16 bases. The DNA for the CDR3 is TGTGCCAGCCGGGGGGCAGGCCCCACCTACGAGCAGTACTTC. Translating it yields CASRGAGPTYEQYF.

This clonotype was observed many times. J is TRBJ2-5 and V is TRBV11-2; no firm D call. The V and J ends lost 2 bases and 1 base respectively, with 8 bases between them. Germline CDR1 is SGHAT and CDR2 is FQNNGV. This CDR3 contains 14 residues. The CDR3 DNA reads TGTGCCAGCAGCTTATTTGCGACCCAAGAGACCCAGTACTTC. It translates to CASSLFATQETQYF.

This clonotype was observed a few times. The genes are TRBV18 and TRBJ1-5; D might be TRBD1 (6 bases). Germline assignment: CDR1 KGHSH and CDR2 LQKENI. The CDR3 is made up of 16 amino acids. V was pared by 2 bases and J by 7 bases, with 18 bases between. This CDR3 reads CASSPATGLDWQPQHF. CDR3 coding DNA: TGTGCCAGCTCACCAGCGACAGGACTTGACTGGCAGCCCCAGCATTTT.

There are many counts of this clonotype. The V and J genes are TRBV30 and TRBJ2-1; D gene unclear. CDR3 length equals 15 residues. V gave up 1 base and J gave up 3 bases, with 13 bases separating them. The germline V gene has CDR1 GTSNPN and CDR2 SVGIG (reference sequence). The CDR3 reads CAWSGLQDVYNEQFF. CDR3 bases: TGTGCCTGGAGTGGCCTCCAGGACGTCTACAATGAGCAGTTCTTC. The full variable domain, in which reference TRBV30 and TRBJ2-1 provide the parts outside the CDR3, is SQTIHQWPATLVQPVGSPLSLECTVEGTSNPNLYWYRQAAGRGLQLLFYSVGIGQISSEVPQNLSASRPQDRQFILSSKKLLLSDSGFYLCAWSGLQDVYNEQFFGPGTRLTVL.

This sequence joins TRBV10-3 and TRBJ2-2; 9 bases agree with TRBD2. This CDR3 is built from 15 residues. CDR1 is ENHRY and CDR2 is SYGVKD in the germline V gene. Losses at the gene ends were 4 bases for V and 7 bases for J; bases not matched to a gene: 7. CDR3 amino acids: CAISGGGRAHGELFF. CDR3 in DNA: TGTGCCATCAGTGGAGGCGGGAGGGCCCACGGGGAGCTGTTTTTT.

The gene calls are TRBV7-9 and TRBJ2-3; a possible D gene is TRBD1 (5 bases). Germline CDR1 SEHNR, CDR2 FQNEAQ (reference sequence). This CDR3 has 12 residues. With 4 bases removed from V and 11 bases from J, the gap between germline ends came to 13 bases. CDR3 loop: CASSSVREVQYF. CDR3 DNA sequence: TGTGCCAGCAGCTCCGTCAGGGAAGTGCAGTATTTT.

The chain uses TRBV19 and TRBJ2-1; possibly TRBD1 or TRBD2 for D (6 bases each). The J call is doubtful: the DNA matches TRBJ2-5 better. Per germline, CDR1 LNHDA and CDR2 SQIVND (reference sequence). The CDR3 length is 14 residues. The CDR3 protein is CASRDIGSKETQYF. CDR3 coding DNA: TGTGCCAGCAGGGACATCGGGAGTAAGGAGACCCAGTACTTC.

This clonotype was recorded at least ten times. This chain joins TRBV28 and TRBJ2-1; 9 bases line up with TRBD2. CDR1 is MDHEN and CDR2 is SYDVKM in the germline V gene. V lost 5 bases and J lost 6; bases outside the gene matches: 8. CDR3 length: 15 amino acids. CDR3 in amino acids: CASSPPGLAINEQFF. CDR3 DNA: TGTGCCAGCAGTCCCCCCGGACTAGCGATCAATGAGCAGTTCTTC.

This clonotype was picked up many times. The chain combines TRBV15 with TRBJ2-3; D uncertain. Germline V lookup: CDR1 LNHNV, CDR2 YYDKDF (reference sequence). This CDR3 is 15 amino acids long. With 1 base removed from V and 0 bases from J, the gap between germline ends came to 8 bases. In DNA form, the CDR3 reads TGTGCCACCAGCAGAGGGATACCTAGCACAGATACGCAGTATTTT. Its translation: CATSRGIPSTDTQYF.

This clonotype was recorded at least ten times. This rearrangement joins TRBV5-8 to TRBJ1-1; 9 positions match TRBD1. Germline V gene data show CDR1 as SGHTS and CDR2 as YDEGEE. The CDR3 runs to 13 residues. V lost 4 bases to trimming and J lost 10 bases; unmatched junction nucleotides: 8. As DNA, the CDR3 is TGTGCCAGCAGCCGGGGACAGGGTCTGGGAGCTTTCTTT. It codes for CASSRGQGLGAFF.